This passage covers 10 T cell receptor beta chains from one sample sequenced in a study of blood T cells in healthy people across ages. A sample-barcoded 5' primer and a J-beta primer mix were used in a second PCR of about 7 to 12 cycles. TCRdb processed the 5' RACE reads anew with MiXCR; each CDR3 protein has one entry. The sample comprises about 1.8 million distinct CDR3 sequences, around half of which are singletons, and approximately 2.1% rests with the top ten. Sequenced: blood. The source is a woman aged 40-49 years in good health.

V gene TRBV11-1 combines with J gene TRBJ2-7; D is perhaps TRBD1 (5 bases). This CDR3 has 14 residues. Germline CDR1 is SGHAT and CDR2 is FQDESV (reference sequence). With 1 base removed from V and 6 bases from J, the gap between germline ends came to 13 bases. In DNA form, the CDR3 reads TGTGCCAGCAGCTTAGAGGGGATGTGTCGCGAGCAGTACTTC. Its protein product is CASSLEGMCREQYF.

A few counts support this clonotype. V and J are TRBV14 and TRBJ2-5; 9 bases line up with TRBD1. The J call may be wrong; the DNA end is better matched by TRBJ2-7. The CDR3 runs 16 residues. CDR1 SGHDN and CDR2 FVKESK come from the germline V gene. The CDR3 is CASSQVAGTGYHEQYF. The DNA of the CDR3 is TGTGCCAGCAGCCAAGTCGCCGGGACAGGGTACCACGAGCAGTACTTC.

This clonotype has only one observation. This chain links TRBV6-2 or TRBV6-3 with TRBJ2-4; 7 bases fit TRBD1. The V segment lost 0 bases and the J segment 15 bases; nucleotides outside the gene matches: 5. The CDR3 is 12 amino acids. The germline V gene has CDR1 MNHEY and CDR2 SVGEGT. The CDR3 loop is CASSYSDRVGYF. The CDR3 nucleotides read TGTGCCAGCAGTTACTCCGACAGGGTGGGGTACTTC.

This clonotype appeared a few times. The J gene is TRBJ1-2, the V gene TRBV29-1; D perhaps matches TRBD1 (5 bases). V gave up 2 bases and J gave up 4 bases, with 11 bases separating them. CDR3 length: 13 residues. Per the germline V gene, CDR1 is SQVTM and CDR2 is ANQGSEA. The CDR3 DNA follows: TGCAGCGTTGAACCGGGACTGAGCTATGGCTACACCTTC. Its translation is CSVEPGLSYGYTF.

The chain couples TRBV15 to TRBJ2-5; TRBD2 is a possible D gene (5 bases). V dropped 0 bases and J dropped 5 bases, with 13 bases sitting between them. This CDR3 region has 15 residues. CDR1 and CDR2 (germline): LNHNV, YYDKDF (reference sequence). The CDR3 DNA sequence: TGTGCCACCAGCAGAGATCGGCGGGCGTGGGAGACCCAGTACTTC. This gives the protein CATSRDRRAWETQYF.

The V call is TRBV20-1, the J call TRBJ2-7; 11 bases match TRBD2. V lost 5 bases and J lost 2; bases outside the gene matches: 14. Looked up from germline, CDR1 is DFQATT and CDR2 is SNEGSKA (reference sequence). The CDR3 is made up of 17 amino acids. This CDR3 reads CSAPPPLAGGSTYEQYF. CDR3 DNA sequence: TGCAGTGCTCCCCCACCTCTAGCGGGGGGATCAACCTACGAGCAGTACTTC.

V gene TRBV29-1 combines with J gene TRBJ1-5, with D possibly TRBD1 on 5 matching bases. CDR1 is SQVTM and CDR2 is ANQGSEA in the germline V gene. There are 13 residues in the CDR3. Trimming cost V 8 bases and J 6 bases, with 17 bases left between them. The CDR3 region is CSSQGGVGQPQHF. In DNA form, the CDR3 reads TGCAGCTCACAAGGAGGGGTTGGTCAGCCCCAGCATTTT.

The rearrangement joins TRBV5-1 to TRBJ2-1; a possible D gene is TRBD2 (5 bases). Trimming removed 2 bases at V and 6 bases at J, with 18 bases between. Germline CDR1 and CDR2: SGHRS and YFSETQ. CDR3 length equals 16 residues. Here the CDR3 DNA reads TGCGCCAGCAGCTTAGTATCTGGGGAAGGAGGCAATGAGCAGTTCTTC. This gives the protein CASSLVSGEGGNEQFF.

V gene TRBV11-2 combines with J gene TRBJ1-2, with D unresolved. Between the trimmed V and J ends, which lost 1 base and 4 bases, there was a span of 13 bases. Germline V gene data show CDR1 as SGHAT and CDR2 as FQNNGV. This CDR3 has 15 amino acids. Here the CDR3 DNA reads TGTGCCAGCAGCTTAGTGAGCGGGTTGTCCTATGGCTACACCTTC. This sequence encodes CASSLVSGLSYGYTF.

The chain joins TRBV4-3 to TRBJ1-2; a weak D match, TRBD1 (5 bases). The germline CDR1 and CDR2 sequences are LGHNA and YSLEER. V was clipped by 3 bases and J by 8 bases, with 13 bases between them. The CDR3 contains 13 residues. This chain's CDR3 is CASSQGRGGGYTF. The CDR3 DNA follows: TGCGCCAGCAGCCAGGGACGGGGCGGCGGCTACACCTTC.